The present entry profiles one TCR beta chain with its context. The CDR3 has 14 residues. Looked up from germline, CDR1 is SNHLY and CDR2 is FYNNEI. V shed 6 bases and J 3 bases; nucleotides not matched to a gene: 5. Genomic DNA templated the TCR beta VDJ and CDR3 profiling. TCRdb re-called the reads with MiXCR, one entry per CDR3 protein. Among 160,000 or so distinct CDR3 sequences listed, roughly half were seen once. This record comes from a study of CD8+CD57+ T cells in acquired aplastic anemia. Study information: Yields of DNA that came from sorted CD4+ and CD8+ cells averaged roughly 3.2 ug.

The authors sequenced patients whose flow cytometry had shown CD8+CD57+ cell expansion. The clonotype was recovered from a human donor with aplastic anemia. The sequencing sample was made of sorted CD4+, CD8+, or CD8+CD57+ T cells (not recorded which) from PBMCs. The chain joins TRBV2 to TRBJ2-7; 10 bases map to TRBD1. The CDR3 bases are TGTGCCAGCAGGGAGACAGGGGGCAACTACGAGCAGTACTTC. It codes for CASRETGGNYEQYF.